This note documents a single T cell receptor beta chain sequence. What antigen it recognizes has not been identified. The input lacks base qualities; no much larger clone sits a single base away. This specimen comes from a study of Graves' ophthalmopathy and Graves' hyperthyroidism (dated by TCRdb to the late 2010s). About the investigation overall: Stable hyperthyroidism was defined as no progression to ophthalmopathy within 18 months of follow-up. T-cell repertoires of thyroid tissue and blood were compared in more than five hyperthyroidism patients. To explore V-J signatures that separate ophthalmopathy from hyperthyroidism, a discovery set of 100 patients was enrolled, consisting of 43 with ophthalmopathy and under 65 with stable hyperthyroidism. To tell Graves' ophthalmopathy apart from Graves' hyperthyroidism, and to predict which patients would progress to ophthalmopathy, the study relied on TCR beta repertoire signatures. In total, some 140 blood samples were TCR-sequenced: approximately 42 ophthalmopathy, under 85 hyperthyroidism and about 17 hyperthyroidism-to-ophthalmopathy patients. Once sampling was done, hyperthyroidism patients were given methimazole at a starting dose of 30 mg daily, while ophthalmopathy patients were given high-dose intravenous methylprednisolone. An independent validation cohort was composed of 18 hyperthyroidism patients and about 16 patients who later progressed from hyperthyroidism to ophthalmopathy.

For repertoire sequencing, TCR beta CDR3 regions were amplified from RNA transcripts. A first-round RT-PCR used HTBI primers with the Qiagen OneStep RT-PCR kit, followed by a second-round multiplex PCR, size selection and purification. Libraries were sequenced on an Illumina HiSeq2000 using paired-end 100 bp reads. The authors' pipeline ran thus. SOAPnuke was used to process the reads, throwing out any read that had adapters, had uncalled bases, had a mean Phred below 15, or lacked an exact constant-primer or identifier match. COPE v1.2.5 was used to merge high-quality paired reads. Each unique nucleotide sequence was defined as a clonotype, and clonotypes were aligned to IMGT TRB V, D and J references with MiTCR v1.1. Only V-J combinations with frequency above 0.0001 were analysed, covering 99% to 99.2% of repertoires. For each V-J combination, a TCR clonal expansion and chaos score was defined as F50 clonal expansion divided by the chaos observed in the TCRdist matrix. Welch's t-statistics and random forest were used to narrow the features down to approximately 13 V-J combinations, which were then fed into a naive Bayes classifier. The Morisita-Horn index was used to measure how similar the thyroid and blood repertoires were. TCRdb took the public reads, trimmed them with fastp at Q25, ran MiXCR for clone calling and kept in-frame beta chains. Here each entry gathers all rows of one CDR3 protein and keeps the most common genes and DNA. For this entry, the V and J calls and clone size follow TCRdb and not the study's own pipeline. The table for this sample lists around 1,200,000 distinct CDR3 sequences; about two fifths of them were counted only once. The leading ten clones occupy around 10% of the sample.

The junction carries 18 bases between V and J, which are trimmed by 5 bases and 4 bases respectively. Including cysteine and phenylalanine, the CDR3 has 14 amino acids. The read is trimmed to its CDR3 DNA, 42 bases read in frame from base 1. From a lookup of the germline V gene (reference sequence), CDR1 and CDR2 are DFQATT and SNEGSKA. Hyperthyroidism patients were newly diagnosed, were aged 18 to 65 years, and had a disease duration under 2 months. Anyone with other autoimmune diseases, uncontrolled infections, pregnancy or lactation was excluded from the study. Diagnosis was based on clinical symptoms, serum thyroxine, TRAb, thyroid ultrasound and orbital computed tomography. Total RNA was extracted using Trizol reagent, and RNA quality was checked on an Agilent 2100 Bioanalyzer. Study-wide conclusions, independent of this receptor: In cross-validation, the 13-signature model distinguished ophthalmopathy from stable hyperthyroidism with more than 85% sensitivity and around 83% specificity, while in the test set the corresponding values were approximately 79% and 70%. In validation, the model predicted ophthalmopathy progression with 55% to 71% sensitivity and around 72% specificity; some 13 predicted patients were CT-confirmed with GO in a median of 6.5 months. No statistical method was used to predetermine the sample size, and group allocation was not hidden from the investigators. Most of the expanded thyroid clonotypes with a frequency above 0.001 were also detected in blood, and it was suggested that the thyroid immune response may be reflected by blood repertoires.

The source material was peripheral blood or thyroid tissue (not recorded which). The receptor was isolated from an adult man with Graves' hyperthyroidism. The chain joins TRBV20-1 to TRBJ2-7; TRBD2 is perhaps the D gene, given 6 matching bases. CDR3 region: CSAQGSGSGYEQYF. The bases are TGCAGTGCTCAGGGTTCCGGGAGTGGTTACGAGCAGTACTTC.